This is a list of T cell receptor beta chains from one sample in a study of blood T cell repertoires in COVID-19. Measured with immunoSEQ multiplex PCR; TCRdb has only the in-frame clones, and not every one. The sample has about 180,000 clones, around 83% seen once. Specimen: peripheral blood. These receptors were collected from a human donor in a cohort sampled during active COVID-19. The CDR3 runs from the conserved cysteine through the conserved F or W. The D gene is left open where the match is weak. Clone size, where shown, is once, few, many, or a class for clones that have expanded.

j_gene	abundance	v_gene	d_gene	CDR3nt	CDR3aa
TRBJ1-6	NA	TRBV10-2	NA	TGCGCCAGCACCTCCGGGGGGACCCATAATTCACCCCTCCACTTT	CASTSGGTHNSPLHF
TRBJ2-5	NA	TRBV27	NA	TGTGCCAGCAGTCACCTCGGGGAGACCCAGTACTTC	CASSHLGETQYF
TRBJ1-2	NA	TRBV10-2	NA	TGCGCCAGCAGTGAGTCGGGCCTGCCGGTTGGTGGCTACACCTTC	CASSESGLPVGGYTF
TRBJ1-5	NA	TRBV7-8	NA	TGTGCCAGCAGCCCGGAGAACAATCAGCCCCAGCATTTT	CASSPENNQPQHF
TRBJ2-2	NA	TRBV11-2	NA	TGTGCCAGCAGCTTCCTATCGAACACCGGGGAGCTGTTTTTT	CASSFLSNTGELFF
TRBJ1-5	few	TRBV19	NA	TGTGCCAGTAGTGCCCAGGGGCCTCTTAGCAATCAGCCCCAGCATTTT	CASSAQGPLSNQPQHF
TRBJ2-7	NA	TRBV6-5	TRBD2	TGTGCCAGCAGGGGACTAGCGGGGTACTTC	CASRGLAGYF
TRBJ2-3	NA	TRBV9	NA	TGTGCCAGCAGCGATAGGGGGACAACCACAGATACGCAGTATTTT	CASSDRGTTTDTQYF
TRBJ2-5	NA	TRBV3-1/TRBV3-2	TRBD2	TGTGCCAGCAGCCGAAGTAGCGGGGGGGGCCAAGAGACCCAGTACTTC	CASSRSSGGGQETQYF
TRBJ2-3	NA	TRBV24-1	TRBD2	TGTGCCACCAGTGAACACCAGACTAGCGGGAAGGCAAGGGGCACAGATACGCAGTATTTT	CATSEHQTSGKARGTDTQYF
TRBJ2-1	NA	TRBV9	TRBD2	TGTGCCAGCAGCGTAGCTTTTAGCGGGGGGGCAAGTGAGCAGTTCTTC	CASSVAFSGGASEQFF
TRBJ2-7	NA	TRBV7-2	NA	TGTGCCAGCAGCTTAGGCGGCCTCGCTTCCTACGAGCAGTACTTC	CASSLGGLASYEQYF
TRBJ1-2	NA	TRBV19	NA	TGTGCCAGTAGTATCGCCCTCTGGAGCTCCTATGGCTACACCTTC	CASSIALWSSYGYTF
TRBJ1-1	NA	TRBV3-1/TRBV3-2	TRBD1	TGTGCCAGCAGCCCTGGACAGGGGGCCTTCTTT	CASSPGQGAFF
TRBJ2-7	NA	TRBV19	TRBD2	TGTGCCAGTAGTCCGGGACTAGCGAGCTACGAGCAGTACTTC	CASSPGLASYEQYF
TRBJ1-2	NA	TRBV11-2	TRBD1	TGTGCCAGCAGCTTCTCCGGAGGGGGCGATGGCTACACCTTC	CASSFSGGGDGYTF
TRBJ2-7	few	TRBV6-6	TRBD1	TGTGCCATCAACAGGGGCCGGGGCTACGAGCAGTACTTC	CAINRGRGYEQYF
TRBJ1-5	NA	TRBV28	NA	TGTGCCAGCAGTTTTGAGACAGGTAGCAATCAGCCCCAGCATTTT	CASSFETGSNQPQHF
TRBJ1-1	NA	TRBV4-1	NA	TGCGCCAGCAGCCAAGAAGAGTCGGGCACTGAAGCTTTCTTT	CASSQEESGTEAFF
TRBJ2-7	NA	TRBV27	TRBD2	TGTGCCAGCAGTTTAACCTCCAGCGGGGGCTACGAGCAGTACTTC	CASSLTSSGGYEQYF
TRBJ2-7	once	TRBV28	TRBD1	TGTGCCAGCAGTTTATCCGGACAGGGTCACTACGAGCAGTACTTC	CASSLSGQGHYEQYF
TRBJ1-4	NA	TRBV5-6	NA	TGTGCCAGCAGCTTGGGAGAGCTGAATAATGAAAAACTGTTTTTT	CASSLGELNNEKLFF